The sequence of this T cell receptor (beta chain) was determined in a study of CD8 T cells in ankylosing spondylitis. Study observations and caveats: Disease-linked clones reportedly concentrated significantly in matched ankylosing spondylitis synovial fluid. Peripheral blood held disease-linked clones only at relatively low frequency, and these were CD8+.

TCRdb analysed the 5' RACE reads with MiXCR anew, one entry per CDR3 protein. The sample holds some 130,000 distinct CDR3 sequences, 5.5% to 7.5% seen once. This clonotype was recorded many times. The antigen is not known. CDR1 MNHEY and CDR2 SVGAGI come from the germline V gene. V dropped 4 bases and J dropped 4 bases, with 22 bases sitting between them. This CDR3 contains 17 residues. The TCR originated in a female donor with ankylosing spondylitis or in good health (not recorded which). This chain joins TRBV6-5 and TRBJ1-2; D perhaps matches TRBD1 (5 bases). Sequencing input: blood, either unsorted or a sorted T cell fraction (not recorded which). CDR3 protein: CASSSPRGSRVGYGYTF. DNA of the CDR3: TGTGCCAGCAGTTCGCCAAGGGGATCCAGGGTTGGCTATGGCTACACCTTC.